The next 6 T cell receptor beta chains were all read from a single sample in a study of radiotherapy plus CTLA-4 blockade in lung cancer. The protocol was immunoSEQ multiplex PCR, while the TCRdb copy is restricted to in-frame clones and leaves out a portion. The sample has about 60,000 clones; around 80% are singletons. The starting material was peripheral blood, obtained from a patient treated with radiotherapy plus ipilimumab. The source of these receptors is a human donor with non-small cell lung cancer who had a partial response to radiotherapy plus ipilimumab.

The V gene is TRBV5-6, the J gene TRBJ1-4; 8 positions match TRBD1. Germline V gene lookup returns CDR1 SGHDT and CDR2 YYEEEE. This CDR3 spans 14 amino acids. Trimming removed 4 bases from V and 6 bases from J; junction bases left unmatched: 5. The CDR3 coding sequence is TGTGCCAGCAGCGAAGGACAGGGAGATGAAAAACTGTTTTTT. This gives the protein CASSEGQGDEKLFF.

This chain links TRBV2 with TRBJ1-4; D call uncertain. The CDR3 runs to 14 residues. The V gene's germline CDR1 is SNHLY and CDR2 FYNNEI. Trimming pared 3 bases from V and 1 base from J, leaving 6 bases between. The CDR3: CASSEYRTNEKLFF. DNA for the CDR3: TGTGCCAGCAGTGAGTACAGAACTAATGAAAAACTGTTTTTT.

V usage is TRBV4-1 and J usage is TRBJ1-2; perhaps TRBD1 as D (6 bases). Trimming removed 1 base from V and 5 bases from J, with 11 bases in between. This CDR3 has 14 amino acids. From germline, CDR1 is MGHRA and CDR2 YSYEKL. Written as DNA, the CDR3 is TGCGCCAGCAGCCAAGGCACAGGGCTGTATGGCTACACCTTC. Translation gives CASSQGTGLYGYTF.

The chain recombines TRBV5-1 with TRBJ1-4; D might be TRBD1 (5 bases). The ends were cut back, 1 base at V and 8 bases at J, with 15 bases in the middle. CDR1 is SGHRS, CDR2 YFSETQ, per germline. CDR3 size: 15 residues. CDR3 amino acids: CASSLQGAGTEKLFF. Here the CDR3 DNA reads TGCGCCAGCAGCTTGCAGGGCGCGGGGACCGAAAAACTGTTTTTT.

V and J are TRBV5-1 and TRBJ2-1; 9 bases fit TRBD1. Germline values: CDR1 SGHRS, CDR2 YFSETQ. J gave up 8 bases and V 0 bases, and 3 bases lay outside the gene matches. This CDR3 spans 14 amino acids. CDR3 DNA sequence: TGCGCCAGCAGCTTGGAACAGGGGGCACATGAGCAGTTCTTC. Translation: CASSLEQGAHEQFF.

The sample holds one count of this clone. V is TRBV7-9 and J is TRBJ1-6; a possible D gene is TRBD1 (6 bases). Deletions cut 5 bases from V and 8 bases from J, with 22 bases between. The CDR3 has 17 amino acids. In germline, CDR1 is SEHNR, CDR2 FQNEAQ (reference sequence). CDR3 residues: CASSGYEGDNMDSPLHF. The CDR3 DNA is TGTGCCAGCAGCGGTTACGAGGGGGACAATATGGATTCACCCCTCCACTTT.